Following are 32 T cell receptor beta chains from one sample sequenced in a study of shared clonotypes between healthy human individuals. Assay used: immunoSEQ multiplex PCR; TCRdb lists only in-frame clones, some missing. Altogether under 1,900,000 clones are present, approximately 98.5% being singletons, with the ten largest covering 0.36%. The sequencing sample was made of naive CD4+ T cells sorted from blood. Sample subset: CD45RA+ positively selected. The receptors were gathered from a man aged 30 to 45 in good health.

This chain uses TRBV7-2 with TRBJ2-1; 7 nucleotides align to TRBD2. The CDR3 has 18 amino acids. Germline assignment: CDR1 SGHTA and CDR2 FQGNSA. The junction had 9 bases not matched to a gene; V was cut back by 1 base and J by 0 bases. The CDR3 coding sequence is TGTGCCAGCAGCTTAGTGGTTCGGCGGGGGAGCTCCTACAATGAGCAGTTCTTC. Translating gives CASSLVVRRGSSYNEQFF.

This chain uses TRBV27 with TRBJ1-2, with TRBD1 matching over 7 bases. Trimming at V came to 6 bases and at J to 5 bases, leaving 12 bases not matched to a gene. This CDR3 has 15 amino acids. Germline V gives CDR1 MNHEY, CDR2 SMNVEV (reference sequence). The CDR3 is CASRRQGFNSYGYTF. The DNA of the CDR3 is TGTGCCAGCAGGAGACAGGGTTTTAATAGTTATGGCTACACCTTC.

CDR3 amino acids: CASSLGTGGSGEQYF. In DNA form, the CDR3 reads TGTGCCAGCAGCTTGGGGACAGGGGGAAGTGGCGAGCAGTACTTC. V is TRBV7-9 and J is TRBJ2-7, with 11 nucleotides matching TRBD1. Germline assignment: CDR1 SEHNR and CDR2 FQNEAQ (reference sequence). J was trimmed by 6 bases and V by 3 bases; bases with no gene match: 7. The length of the CDR3 is 15 residues.

For the CDR3, the DNA is TGTGCCAGCAGCCCCAATCTCGCGTTTAGGGAGAGTACGCAGTATTTT. It yields the protein CASSPNLAFRESTQYF. The chain uses TRBV9 and TRBJ2-3, with D perhaps TRBD2 (5 bases). Germline V lookup: CDR1 SGDLS, CDR2 YYNGEE. The length of the CDR3 is 16 residues. With 4 bases removed from V and 8 bases from J, the gap between germline ends came to 23 bases.

The V and J genes are TRBV15 and TRBJ2-1; perhaps TRBD2 as D (6 bases). Germline values: CDR1 LNHNV, CDR2 YYDKDF (reference sequence). The V and J ends lost 4 bases and 2 bases respectively, with 18 bases between them. The CDR3 runs to 17 residues. CDR3 in amino acids: CATSKISGTSPYNEQFF. In DNA form, the CDR3 reads TGTGCCACCAGCAAGATTAGCGGAACCTCTCCCTACAATGAGCAGTTCTTC.

The chain links TRBV5-1 to TRBJ1-3, with TRBD1 as a possible D gene (6 bases). With 4 bases removed from V and 2 bases from J, the gap between germline ends came to 10 bases. This CDR3 has 14 residues. Germline V gene sequence: CDR1 SGHRS, CDR2 YFSETQ. CDR3 bases: TGCGCCAGCAGCATAGCAGGGGCTGGAAACACCATATATTTT. Encoded protein: CASSIAGAGNTIYF.

This clone was seen once. This rearrangement joins TRBV4-2 to TRBJ2-1; no firm D call. The CDR3 consists of 19 residues. CDR1 and CDR2 from the germline V gene are LGHNA and YNFKEQ. V was trimmed by 0 bases and J by 1 base, leaving 19 bases between them. The CDR3 here is CASSQDKSLGRASYNEQFF. CDR3 DNA sequence: TGTGCCAGCAGCCAAGATAAGAGCTTGGGCCGAGCGTCCTACAATGAGCAGTTCTTC.

The V gene is TRBV27, the J gene TRBJ2-3; D call uncertain. V lost 5 bases to trimming and J lost 6 bases, with 12 bases between them. The CDR3 loop spans 13 amino acids. The V gene's germline CDR1 is MNHEY and CDR2 SMNVEV (reference sequence). CDR3 sequence reads: CASSIQIRDTQYF. The CDR3 DNA follows: TGTGCCAGCAGTATACAAATTAGGGATACGCAGTATTTT.

V and J are TRBV15 and TRBJ2-1, with D perhaps TRBD1 (6 bases). The germline V and J ends were trimmed by 0 bases and 15 bases, with 15 bases remaining between them. Per the germline V gene, CDR1 is LNHNV and CDR2 is YYDKDF (reference sequence). The CDR3 has 13 residues. CDR3 nucleotides: TGTGCCACCAGCAGAGATCTGGGGGCAGGGCGGTTCTTC. Residues: CATSRDLGAGRFF.

The chain employs TRBV28 and TRBJ1-2; no firm D call. V was trimmed by 2 bases and J by 8 bases, leaving 12 bases between them. Germline V gives CDR1 MDHEN, CDR2 SYDVKM. The CDR3 has 13 residues. The CDR3 region has the DNA TGTGCCAGCAGTTTAGGTCGGGCTGGGGGCTACACCTTC. It codes for CASSLGRAGGYTF.

The genes are TRBV5-4 and TRBJ2-3, with 10 bases lining up with TRBD2. The germline CDR1 and CDR2 sequences are SGHNT and YYREEE (reference sequence). The CDR3 runs 14 residues. Trimming at V came to 4 bases and at J to 10 bases, leaving 9 bases not matched to a gene. Here the CDR3 reads CASSQGSGLASQYF. Written as DNA, the CDR3 is TGTGCCAGCAGCCAAGGCTCGGGACTAGCGTCGCAGTATTTT. Filled out from reference TRBV5-4 and TRBJ2-3, the complete variable domain reads ETGVTQSPTHLIKTRGQQVTLRCSSQSGHNTVSWYQQALGQGPQFIFQYYREEENGRGNFPPRFSGLQFPNYSSELNVNALELDDSALYLCASSQGSGLASQYFGPGTRLTVL.

CDR3 nucleotide sequence: TGTGCCACCGAGGAGGGGGACGGCATTCAGTACTTC. It codes for CATEEGDGIQYF. The chain has TRBV19 and TRBJ2-4; the D call may be TRBD1 or TRBD2 (6 bases each). CDR1 and CDR2 (germline): LNHDA, SQIVND (reference sequence). With 10 bases removed from V and 9 bases from J, the gap between germline ends came to 16 bases. This CDR3 region has 12 residues. Variable domain in full (rest from reference TRBV19 and TRBJ2-4): DGGITQSPKYLFRKEGQNVTLSCEQNLNHDAMYWYRQDPGQGLRLIYYSQIVNDFQKGDIAEGYSVSREKKESFPLTVTSAQKNPTAFYLCATEEGDGIQYFGAGTRLSVL.

This chain uses TRBV4-3 with TRBJ2-2; unclear D gene. Trimming cost V 0 bases and J 5 bases, with 13 bases left between them. This CDR3 comprises 16 residues. From germline, CDR1 is LGHNA and CDR2 YSLEER. CDR3 in amino acids: CASSQEDLDGTGELFF. CDR3 DNA sequence: TGCGCCAGCAGCCAAGAGGACCTCGATGGTACCGGGGAGCTGTTTTTT.

The chain joins TRBV19 to TRBJ2-5; 10 nucleotides match TRBD2. Germline lookup yields CDR1 LNHDA and CDR2 SQIVND (reference sequence). The V gene end was trimmed by 1 base and the J gene end by 5 bases; junction bases not matched to a gene: 4. The CDR3 spans 15 residues. CDR3 nucleotide sequence: TGTGCCAGTAGTATAGGACTAGCGGGCCGGGAGACCCAGTACTTC. This gives the protein CASSIGLAGRETQYF.

The chain carries TRBV5-4 and TRBJ2-7; TRBD1 is a possible D gene (6 bases). Germline values: CDR1 SGHNT, CDR2 YYREEE (reference sequence). The germline V and J ends were trimmed by 9 bases and 0 bases, with 16 bases remaining between them. The CDR3 covers 14 residues. This CDR3 is CATSHDRSSYEQYF. The CDR3 nucleotides are TGTGCCACATCTCATGACAGGAGCTCCTACGAGCAGTACTTC.

The chain recombines TRBV14 with TRBJ2-7; no clear D. V was clipped by 1 base and J by 9 bases, with 7 bases between them. Germline lookup yields CDR1 SGHDN and CDR2 FVKESK. There are 11 residues in the CDR3. In DNA, the CDR3 is TGTGCCAGCAGCCAAGGGTTAGGGCAGTACTTC. Protein: CASSQGLGQYF.

V usage is TRBV10-3 and J usage is TRBJ2-3; D is possibly TRBD2 (6 bases). Trimming removed 7 bases at V and 4 bases at J, with 12 bases between. The CDR3 sequence is 13 residues long. Germline loops: CDR1 ENHRY, CDR2 SYGVKD. CDR3: CAIMPGVSDTQYF. CDR3 sequence (DNA): TGTGCCATCATGCCGGGAGTTTCAGATACGCAGTATTTT.

Here the CDR3 reads CASRYDRPSSYEQYF. CDR3 coding DNA: TGTGCCAGCAGATACGACAGGCCCTCCTCCTACGAGCAGTACTTC. V usage is TRBV2 and J usage is TRBJ2-7, with a weak D call TRBD1 (6 bases). The V and J ends lost 6 bases and 0 bases respectively, with 15 bases between them. This CDR3 region has 15 residues. Germline values: CDR1 SNHLY, CDR2 FYNNEI.

This chain uses TRBV5-1 with TRBJ2-1, with a possible D match to TRBD1 (5 bases). This CDR3 comprises 13 residues. Germline V gives CDR1 SGHRS, CDR2 YFSETQ. Deletions cut 2 bases from V and 6 bases from J, with 9 bases between. CDR3 in DNA: TGCGCCAGCAGCTTTGACAGTCTCAATGAGCAGTTCTTC. Its protein is CASSFDSLNEQFF.

The chain has TRBV20-1 and TRBJ1-1, with 7 bases identical to TRBD1. The germline V gene has CDR1 DFQATT and CDR2 SNEGSKA (reference sequence). V was pared by 7 bases and J by 2 bases, with 1 base of the junction left unmatched. The CDR3 spans 11 residues. The CDR3 bases are TGCAGTGGGGACAGCAACACTGAAGCTTTCTTT. It translates to CSGDSNTEAFF.

This clone appeared once. The rearrangement links TRBV7-9 to TRBJ1-2; TRBD1 matches 7 bases. Germline V CDR1 and CDR2: SEHNR, FQNEAQ (reference sequence). The CDR3 is 13 residues long. After removal of 0 bases from V and 5 bases from J, the junction contained 0 bases not matched to a gene. The CDR3 reads CASSLAGQYGYTF. The CDR3 region has the DNA TGTGCCAGCAGCTTAGCGGGACAGTATGGCTACACCTTC.

This chain connects TRBV5-1 to TRBJ1-1, with TRBD1 matching 7 bases. V trimming: 3 bases; J trimming: 2 bases; junction bases outside the gene matches: 7. The length of the CDR3 is 15 residues. Germline lookup yields CDR1 SGHRS and CDR2 YFSETQ. The CDR3 sequence is CASSYGTDANTEAFF. The CDR3 nucleotides read TGCGCCAGCAGCTACGGGACAGACGCTAACACTGAAGCTTTCTTT.

This chain uses TRBV4-1 with TRBJ2-2; D perhaps matches TRBD1 (6 bases). CDR3 length: 15 residues. The V gene's germline CDR1 is MGHRA and CDR2 YSYEKL. V was pared by 3 bases and J by 1 base, with 9 bases between. The chain's CDR3 is CASSHRQVNTGELFF. The CDR3 DNA reads TGCGCCAGCAGCCATCGACAGGTGAACACCGGGGAGCTGTTTTTT.

The chain has TRBV7-9 and TRBJ2-7; no clear D gene. The length of the CDR3 is 17 residues. Germline assignment: CDR1 SEHNR and CDR2 FQNEAQ (reference sequence). Trimming pared 5 bases from V and 1 base from J, leaving 21 bases between. The CDR3 protein is CASSPPGRPISSYEQYF. In DNA form, the CDR3 reads TGTGCCAGCAGCCCGCCCGGCAGGCCGATCAGTTCCTACGAGCAGTACTTC.

The chain combines TRBV29-1 with TRBJ1-2; 7 bases map to TRBD1. With 7 bases clipped from V and 8 bases from J, the junction kept 10 bases outside the gene matches. The CDR3 spans 12 residues. Germline CDR1 SQVTM, CDR2 ANQGSEA. CDR3 amino acids: CSATGSLGGYTF. The CDR3, as DNA: TGCAGCGCGACAGGGAGCCTGGGCGGCTACACCTTC. Full variable domain (missing parts from reference TRBV29-1 and TRBJ1-2): SAVISQKPSRDICQRGTSLTIQCQVDSQVTMMFWYRQQPGQSLTLIATANQGSEATYESGFVIDKFPISRPNLTFSTLTVSNMSPEDSSIYLCSATGSLGGYTFGSGTRLTVV.

The V and J genes are TRBV7-2 and TRBJ1-5; unclear D gene. The V end was cut by 2 bases, the J end by 0 bases, with 5 bases between. The germline CDR1 and CDR2 sequences are SGHTA and FQGNSA. CDR3 size: 14 residues. The CDR3 region is CASSLQNSNQPQHF. CDR3 DNA sequence: TGTGCCAGCAGCTTACAGAATAGCAATCAGCCCCAGCATTTT.

The chain recombines TRBV10-2 with TRBJ2-2; 7 positions agree with TRBD1. Germline V gene sequence: CDR1 WSHSY, CDR2 SAAADI. This CDR3 has 13 residues. Trimming at V came to 10 bases and at J to 1 base, leaving 3 bases not matched to a gene. CDR3 sequence reads: CATDRENTGELFF. As DNA, the CDR3 is TGCGCCACCGACAGGGAGAACACCGGGGAGCTGTTTTTT.

CDR3 DNA sequence: TGTGCCACCAGCAGAGAGGGAGAACTATGGGGCTACACCTTC. It specifies CATSREGELWGYTF. V gene TRBV15 combines with J gene TRBJ1-2; no firm D call. Germline V gene lookup returns CDR1 LNHNV and CDR2 YYDKDF (reference sequence). CDR3 length equals 14 residues. Deletions cut 0 bases from V and 8 bases from J, with 13 bases between.

This chain joins TRBV5-8 and TRBJ1-1; D perhaps matches TRBD1 (6 bases). Trimming stripped 0 bases from V and 11 bases from J, with 8 bases between. The CDR3 is made up of 11 amino acids. From germline, CDR1 is SGHTS and CDR2 YDEGEE. CDR3 sequence reads: CASSLGQGAFF. The DNA of the CDR3 is TGTGCCAGCAGCTTGGGGCAGGGGGCTTTCTTT.

This clone was picked up one time. The sample has other DNA sequences that encode this CDR3 too. The chain recombines TRBV28 with TRBJ1-5, with a possible D match to TRBD1 (5 bases). V shed 2 bases and J shed 5 bases, with 7 bases lying between them. The germline CDR1 and CDR2 sequences are MDHEN and SYDVKM. This CDR3 has 13 amino acids. The CDR3 DNA sequence: TGTGCCAGCAGTTTACTGGGGGATCAGCCCCAGCATTTT. This sequence encodes CASSLLGDQPQHF.

This rearrangement joins TRBV29-1 to TRBJ2-2; D unclear. CDR1 and CDR2 from the germline V gene are SQVTM and ANQGSEA. The V end was cut by 5 bases, the J end by 0 bases, with 4 bases between. This CDR3 has 12 residues. The DNA for the CDR3 is TGCAGCGTTAGGACGAACACCGGGGAGCTGTTTTTT. This gives the protein CSVRTNTGELFF.

The chain employs TRBV5-1 and TRBJ2-4, with 8 bases identical to TRBD1. V shed 0 bases, J shed 8 bases, and the junction held 13 bases outside the gene matches. Germline V CDR1 and CDR2: SGHRS, YFSETQ. CDR3 length equals 17 residues. Here the CDR3 reads CASSLDGPGGAWDIQYF. The CDR3 DNA is TGCGCCAGCAGCTTGGACGGGCCAGGGGGCGCGTGGGACATTCAGTACTTC.